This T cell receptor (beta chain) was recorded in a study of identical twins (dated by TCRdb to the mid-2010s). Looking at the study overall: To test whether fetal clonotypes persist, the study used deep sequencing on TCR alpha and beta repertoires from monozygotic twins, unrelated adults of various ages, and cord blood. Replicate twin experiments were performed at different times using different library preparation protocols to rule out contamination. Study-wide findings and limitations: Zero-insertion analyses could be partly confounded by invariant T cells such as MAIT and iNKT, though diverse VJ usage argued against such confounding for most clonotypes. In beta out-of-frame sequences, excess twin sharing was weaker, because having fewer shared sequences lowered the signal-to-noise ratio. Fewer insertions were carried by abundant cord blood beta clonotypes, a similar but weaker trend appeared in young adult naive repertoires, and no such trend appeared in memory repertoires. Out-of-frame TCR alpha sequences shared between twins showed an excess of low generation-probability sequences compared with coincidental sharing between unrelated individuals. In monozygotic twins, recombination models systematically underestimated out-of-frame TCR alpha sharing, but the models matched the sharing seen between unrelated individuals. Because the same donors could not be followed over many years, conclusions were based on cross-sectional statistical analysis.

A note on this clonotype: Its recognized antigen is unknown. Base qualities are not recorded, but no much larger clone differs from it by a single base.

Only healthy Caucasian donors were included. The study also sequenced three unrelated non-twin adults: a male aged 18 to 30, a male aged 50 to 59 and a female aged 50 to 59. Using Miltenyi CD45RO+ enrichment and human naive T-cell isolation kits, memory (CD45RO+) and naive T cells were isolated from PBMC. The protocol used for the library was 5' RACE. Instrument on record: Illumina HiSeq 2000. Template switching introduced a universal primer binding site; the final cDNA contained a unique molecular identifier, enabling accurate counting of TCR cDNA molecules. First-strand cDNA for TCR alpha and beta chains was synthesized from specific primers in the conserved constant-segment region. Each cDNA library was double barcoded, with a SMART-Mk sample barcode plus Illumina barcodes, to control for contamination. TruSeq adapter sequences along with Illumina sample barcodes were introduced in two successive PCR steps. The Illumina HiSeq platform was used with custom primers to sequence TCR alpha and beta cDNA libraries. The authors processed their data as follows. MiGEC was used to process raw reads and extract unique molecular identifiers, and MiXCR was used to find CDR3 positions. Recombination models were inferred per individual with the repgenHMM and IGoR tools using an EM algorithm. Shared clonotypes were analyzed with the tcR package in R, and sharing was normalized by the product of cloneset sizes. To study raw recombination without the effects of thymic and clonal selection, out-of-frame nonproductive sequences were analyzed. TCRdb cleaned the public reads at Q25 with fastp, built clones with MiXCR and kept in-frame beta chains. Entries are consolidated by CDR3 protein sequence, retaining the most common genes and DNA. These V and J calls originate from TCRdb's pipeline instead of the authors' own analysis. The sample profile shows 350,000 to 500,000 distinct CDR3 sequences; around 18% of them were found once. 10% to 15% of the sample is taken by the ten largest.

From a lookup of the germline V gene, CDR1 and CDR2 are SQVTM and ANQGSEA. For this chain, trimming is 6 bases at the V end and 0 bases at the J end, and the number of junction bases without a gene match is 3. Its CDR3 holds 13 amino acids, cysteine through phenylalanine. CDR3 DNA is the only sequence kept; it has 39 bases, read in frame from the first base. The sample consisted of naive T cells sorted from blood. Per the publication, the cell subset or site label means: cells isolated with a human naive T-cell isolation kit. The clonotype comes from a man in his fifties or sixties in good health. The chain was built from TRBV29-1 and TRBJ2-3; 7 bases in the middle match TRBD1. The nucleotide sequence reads TGCAGCGTAGGGACAGCTAGCACAGATACGCAGTATTTT. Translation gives CSVGTASTDTQYF.